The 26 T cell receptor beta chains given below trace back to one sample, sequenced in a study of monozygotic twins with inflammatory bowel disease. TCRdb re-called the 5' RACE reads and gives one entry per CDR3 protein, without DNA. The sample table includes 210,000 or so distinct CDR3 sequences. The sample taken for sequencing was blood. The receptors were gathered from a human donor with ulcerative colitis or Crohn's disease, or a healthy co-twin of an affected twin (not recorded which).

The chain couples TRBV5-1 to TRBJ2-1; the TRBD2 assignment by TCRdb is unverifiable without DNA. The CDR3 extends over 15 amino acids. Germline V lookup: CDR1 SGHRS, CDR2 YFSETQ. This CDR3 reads CASSRLSGSTNEQFF.

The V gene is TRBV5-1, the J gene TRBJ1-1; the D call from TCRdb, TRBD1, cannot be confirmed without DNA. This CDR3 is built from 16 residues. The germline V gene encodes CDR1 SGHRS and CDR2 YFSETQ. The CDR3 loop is CASSLYETGGNTEAFF.

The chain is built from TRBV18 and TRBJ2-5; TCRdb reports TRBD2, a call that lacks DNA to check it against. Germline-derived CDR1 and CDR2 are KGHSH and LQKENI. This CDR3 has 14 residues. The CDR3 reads CASSPEAVTSGRNF.

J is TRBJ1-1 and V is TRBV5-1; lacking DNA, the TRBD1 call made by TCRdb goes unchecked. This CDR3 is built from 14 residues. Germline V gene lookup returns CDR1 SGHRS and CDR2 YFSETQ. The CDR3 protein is CASSFLGHGTEAFF.

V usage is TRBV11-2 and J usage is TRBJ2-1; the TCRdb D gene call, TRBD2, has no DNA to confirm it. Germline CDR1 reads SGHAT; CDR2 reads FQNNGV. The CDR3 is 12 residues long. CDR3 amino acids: CASSLPNNEQFF.

This CDR3 is CASSFISSGSYEQYF. J is TRBJ2-7 and V is TRBV5-1; TCRdb indicates TRBD2, and absent DNA this call remains unverified. Germline CDR1 reads SGHRS; CDR2 reads YFSETQ. CDR3 length: 15 amino acids.

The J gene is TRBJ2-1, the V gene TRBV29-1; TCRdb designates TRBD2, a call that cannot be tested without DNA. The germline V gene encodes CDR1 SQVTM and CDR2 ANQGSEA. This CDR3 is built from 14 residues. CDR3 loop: CSVPQGLAYNEQFF.

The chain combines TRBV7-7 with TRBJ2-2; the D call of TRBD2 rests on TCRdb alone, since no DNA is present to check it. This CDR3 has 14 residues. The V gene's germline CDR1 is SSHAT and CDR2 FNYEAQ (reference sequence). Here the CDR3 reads CASSLQLGAGELFF.

CDR3 loop: CASSQVPGGEYGYTF. V gene TRBV4-1 combines with J gene TRBJ1-2; there is no DNA to check the TCRdb D call of TRBD1. CDR1 and CDR2 from the germline V gene are MGHRA and YSYEKL. The CDR3 has 15 residues.

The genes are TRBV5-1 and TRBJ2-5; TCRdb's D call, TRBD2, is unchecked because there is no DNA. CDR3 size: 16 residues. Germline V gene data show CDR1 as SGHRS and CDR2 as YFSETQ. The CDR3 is CASSLVSGLLEETQYF.

The CDR3 reads CASSLTGNNEQFF. The chain is built from TRBV5-6 and TRBJ2-1; TCRdb's D call, TRBD1, is unchecked because there is no DNA. This CDR3 spans 13 amino acids. Germline-derived CDR1 and CDR2 are SGHDT and YYEEEE.

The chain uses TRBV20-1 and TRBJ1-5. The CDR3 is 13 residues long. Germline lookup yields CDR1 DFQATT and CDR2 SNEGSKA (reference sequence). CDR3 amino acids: CSARQMGNQPQHF.

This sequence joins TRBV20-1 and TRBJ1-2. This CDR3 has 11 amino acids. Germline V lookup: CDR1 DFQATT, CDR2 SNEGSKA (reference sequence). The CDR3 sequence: CSASQGPGYTF.

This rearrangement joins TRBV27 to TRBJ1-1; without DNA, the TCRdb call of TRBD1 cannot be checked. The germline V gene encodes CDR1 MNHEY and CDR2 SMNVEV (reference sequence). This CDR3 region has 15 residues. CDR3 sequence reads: CASSSRGGKGTEAFF.

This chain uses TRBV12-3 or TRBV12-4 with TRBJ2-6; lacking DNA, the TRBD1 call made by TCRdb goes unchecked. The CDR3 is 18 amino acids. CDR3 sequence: CASSFPPGVGSGANVLTF.

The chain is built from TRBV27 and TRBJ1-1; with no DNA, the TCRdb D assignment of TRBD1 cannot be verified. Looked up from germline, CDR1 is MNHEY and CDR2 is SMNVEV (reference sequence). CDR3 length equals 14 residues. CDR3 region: CASSQGRAGTEAFF.

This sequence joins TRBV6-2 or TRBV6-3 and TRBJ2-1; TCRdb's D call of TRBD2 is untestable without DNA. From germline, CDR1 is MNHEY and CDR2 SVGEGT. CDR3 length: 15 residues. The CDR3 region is CASSLAGPNYNEQFF.

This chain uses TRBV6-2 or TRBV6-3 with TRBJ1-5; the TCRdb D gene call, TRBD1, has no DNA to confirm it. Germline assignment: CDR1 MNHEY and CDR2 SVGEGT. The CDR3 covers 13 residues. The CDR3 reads CASTSGGPQPQHF.

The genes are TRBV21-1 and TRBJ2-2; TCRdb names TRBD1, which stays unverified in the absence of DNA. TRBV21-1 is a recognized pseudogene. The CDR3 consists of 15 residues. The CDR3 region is CASRRTGEGTGELFF.

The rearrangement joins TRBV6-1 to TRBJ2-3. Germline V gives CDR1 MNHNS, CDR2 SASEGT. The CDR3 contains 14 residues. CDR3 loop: CASSRRHKTDTQYF.

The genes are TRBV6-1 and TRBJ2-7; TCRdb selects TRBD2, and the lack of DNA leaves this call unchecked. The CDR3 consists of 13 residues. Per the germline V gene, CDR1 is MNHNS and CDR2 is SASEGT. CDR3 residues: CASRERGAYEQYF.

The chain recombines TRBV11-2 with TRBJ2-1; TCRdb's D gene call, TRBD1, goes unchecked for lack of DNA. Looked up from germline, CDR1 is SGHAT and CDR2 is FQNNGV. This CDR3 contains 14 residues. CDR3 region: CASSFGTGYNEQFF.

This CDR3 is CASSSIPSTDTQYF. The chain joins TRBV27 to TRBJ2-3. There are 14 residues in the CDR3. Looked up from germline, CDR1 is MNHEY and CDR2 is SMNVEV (reference sequence).

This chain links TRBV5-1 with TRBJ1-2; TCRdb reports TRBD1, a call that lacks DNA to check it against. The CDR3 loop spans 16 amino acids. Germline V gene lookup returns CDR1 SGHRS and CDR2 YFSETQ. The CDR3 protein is CASSFGDRPTLYGYTF.

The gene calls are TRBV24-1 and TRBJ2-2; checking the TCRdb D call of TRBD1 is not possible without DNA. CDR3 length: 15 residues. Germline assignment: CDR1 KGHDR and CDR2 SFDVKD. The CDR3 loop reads CATGYDRVRTGELFF.

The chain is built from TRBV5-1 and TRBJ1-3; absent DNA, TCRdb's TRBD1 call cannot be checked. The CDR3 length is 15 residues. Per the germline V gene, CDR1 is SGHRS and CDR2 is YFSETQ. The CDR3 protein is CASSLSPGGGNTIYF.